The rows below give T cell receptor beta chains drawn from one sample of a study of blood T cell repertoires in COVID-19. Repertoires were generated with immunoSEQ multiplex PCR, while TCRdb's copy carries only in-frame clones and drops some. Of about 270,000 clones in the sample, 82% are singletons; the top ten hold 3.1%. What was sequenced was peripheral blood. All receptors come from a woman aged 18-29 years with acute or convalescent COVID-19. Each CDR3 is given with its conserved first and last residue. The D gene is left open where the match is weak. Where a row states a size, it is once, few, many or the class of an expanded clone; other rows omit it.

size: NA
V: TRBV5-1
D: TRBD2
J: TRBJ2-7
DNA: TGCGCCAGCAGCCCCGACCCGACTAGCGGGCGTCTCTCCTACGAGCAGTACTTC
CDR3: CASSPDPTSGRLSYEQYF

size: NA
V: TRBV3-1/TRBV3-2
D: NA
J: TRBJ2-3
DNA: TGTGCCAGCAGCCAAGTGGAGGGCAAGAACACAGATACGCAGTATTTT
CDR3: CASSQVEGKNTDTQYF

size: NA
V: TRBV20-1
D: NA
J: TRBJ2-2
DNA: TGCAGTGCTAGACTAACCGGGGAGCTGTTTTTT
CDR3: CSARLTGELFF

size: NA
V: TRBV14
D: NA
J: TRBJ1-2
DNA: TGTGCCAGCAGCATCCAGGGGACCTATGGCTACACCTTC
CDR3: CASSIQGTYGYTF

size: NA
V: TRBV27
D: TRBD1
J: TRBJ2-3
DNA: TGTGCCAGCAGTTTTTCTGGACAGGGCACAGATACGCAGTATTTT
CDR3: CASSFSGQGTDTQYF

size: NA
V: TRBV10-2
D: TRBD2
J: TRBJ2-7
DNA: TGCGCCAGCAGGGAAAGCGGGAGTCAGTACGAGCAGTACTTC
CDR3: CASRESGSQYEQYF

size: NA
V: TRBV7-9
D: NA
J: TRBJ1-1
DNA: TGTGCCAGCAGCTCCGTAGACGGGGGTTATACTGAAGCTTTCTTT
CDR3: CASSSVDGGYTEAFF

size: NA
V: TRBV4-1
D: TRBD1
J: TRBJ1-5
DNA: TGCGCCAGCAGCCAAGGACAGGGAGATCAGCCCCAGCATTTT
CDR3: CASSQGQGDQPQHF

size: NA
V: TRBV7-9
D: NA
J: TRBJ2-5
DNA: TGTGCCAGCAGCTTAGGGGTGATCGGGGAGACCCAGTACTTC
CDR3: CASSLGVIGETQYF

size: NA
V: TRBV4-3
D: TRBD1
J: TRBJ1-2
DNA: TGCGCCAGCAGCCAAGCAGGGGGCGATGGCTACACCTTC
CDR3: CASSQAGGDGYTF

size: NA
V: TRBV28
D: NA
J: TRBJ1-6
DNA: TGTGCCAGCACCCAGGGCCAGGCCCCGGTTTCACCCCTCCACTTT
CDR3: CASTQGQAPVSPLHF

size: NA
V: TRBV9
D: NA
J: TRBJ1-6
DNA: TGTGCCAGCAGCTCCGGGGGGGACGCAAGATTTAATTCACCCCTCCACTTT
CDR3: CASSSGGDARFNSPLHF

size: NA
V: TRBV27
D: TRBD2
J: TRBJ2-1
DNA: TGTGCCAGCAGTTGGGAGGGATCCTACAATGAGCAGTTCTTC
CDR3: CASSWEGSYNEQFF

size: NA
V: TRBV11-2
D: NA
J: TRBJ2-7
DNA: TGTGCCAGCAGCTTACCGGGCGATTGGAGGTTACGCGAGCAGTACTTC
CDR3: CASSLPGDWRLREQYF

size: NA
V: TRBV28
D: TRBD1
J: TRBJ1-6
DNA: TGTGCCAGCAGTCTCCCTGGACAGGGTTCACCCCTCCACTTT
CDR3: CASSLPGQGSPLHF

size: NA
V: TRBV2
D: TRBD1
J: TRBJ1-4
DNA: TGTGCCAGCGCGGGACAGGCTAATGAAAAACTGTTTTTT
CDR3: CASAGQANEKLFF

size: NA
V: TRBV2
D: TRBD1
J: TRBJ2-1
DNA: TGTGCCAGCAGCGAGAGGACAGGCCTAAATGAGCAGTTCTTC
CDR3: CASSERTGLNEQFF

size: NA
V: TRBV5-1
D: NA
J: TRBJ2-7
DNA: TGCGCCAGCAGCTTGTCCTACCAACCCTACGAGCAGTACTTC
CDR3: CASSLSYQPYEQYF

size: NA
V: TRBV19
D: TRBD2
J: TRBJ2-5
DNA: TGTGCCAGTAGCGGGGAACTAGCGGGACAAGAGACCCAGTACTTC
CDR3: CASSGELAGQETQYF

size: NA
V: TRBV9
D: TRBD1
J: TRBJ2-2
DNA: TGTGCCAGCAGCCAACGGACAGGCGCGAACACCGGGGAGCTGTTTTTT
CDR3: CASSQRTGANTGELFF

size: once
V: TRBV2
D: TRBD2
J: TRBJ2-2
DNA: TGTGCCAGCAGTGAAGTAGGGAGGGCCGGGGAGCTGTTTTTT
CDR3: CASSEVGRAGELFF

size: NA
V: TRBV10-3
D: NA
J: TRBJ1-4
DNA: TGTGCCATCAGTGAAGGGCGGGCCCCGGGGGAAAAACTGTTTTTT
CDR3: CAISEGRAPGEKLFF

size: NA
V: TRBV29-1
D: NA
J: TRBJ2-1
DNA: TGCAGCGCCCGAGGGTCTAGTTACAATGAGCAGTTCTTC
CDR3: CSARGSSYNEQFF

size: NA
V: TRBV13
D: NA
J: TRBJ2-1
DNA: TGTGCCAGCAGCTCCGCGACTAGAGAATACAATGAGCAGTTCTTC
CDR3: CASSSATREYNEQFF

size: once
V: TRBV6-5
D: NA
J: TRBJ2-5
DNA: TGTGCCAGCAGTTCGACAGGAGGCCTTCAAGAGACCCAGTACTTC
CDR3: CASSSTGGLQETQYF

size: NA
V: TRBV19
D: NA
J: TRBJ2-5
DNA: TGTGCCAGTAGTATGTACGGAGGTCTTCAAGAGACCCAGTACTTC
CDR3: CASSMYGGLQETQYF

size: NA
V: TRBV4-3
D: NA
J: TRBJ1-2
DNA: TGCGCCAGCAGCCAAGATTTCGGGAACTATGGCTACACCTTC
CDR3: CASSQDFGNYGYTF

size: NA
V: TRBV7-9
D: TRBD1
J: TRBJ1-2
DNA: TGTGCCAGCAGCTCCCGCCGGGGACAGGGGGCGCCTGGCTACACCTTC
CDR3: CASSSRRGQGAPGYTF

size: NA
V: TRBV4-2
D: NA
J: TRBJ2-3
DNA: TGTGCCAGCAGCCAGGCTTGGCGGACAGAACCAGATACGCAGTATTTT
CDR3: CASSQAWRTEPDTQYF

size: NA
V: TRBV6-4
D: TRBD2
J: TRBJ2-7
DNA: TGTGCCAGCACCAAACTAGCGGGAGAAGCTTTCTACGAGCAGTACTTC
CDR3: CASTKLAGEAFYEQYF

size: NA
V: TRBV5-4
D: NA
J: TRBJ2-7
DNA: TGTGCCAGCAGCTTGTGGCAGCCTGGGCACTACGAGCAGTACTTC
CDR3: CASSLWQPGHYEQYF

size: NA
V: TRBV10-3
D: NA
J: TRBJ1-6
DNA: TGTGCCATCAGTGAGTCTGCGGGAGGCTCCTATAATTCACCCCTCCACTTT
CDR3: CAISESAGGSYNSPLHF

size: NA
V: TRBV6-2/TRBV6-3
D: NA
J: TRBJ1-6
DNA: TGTGCCAGCAGCCCATTCGGACAGTCGAATTCACCCCTCCACTTT
CDR3: CASSPFGQSNSPLHF

size: NA
V: TRBV19
D: TRBD1
J: TRBJ1-4
DNA: TGTGCCAGTACCCCAGGGGGTGGCGAGGAAAAACTGTTTTTT
CDR3: CASTPGGGEEKLFF

size: few
V: TRBV27
D: TRBD1
J: TRBJ1-2
DNA: TGTGCCAGCAGTTTATTGGGGACAGGGCCAGACTATGGCTACACCTTC
CDR3: CASSLLGTGPDYGYTF

size: NA
V: TRBV19
D: TRBD2
J: TRBJ2-1
DNA: TGTGCCACCACAGCGGGAGTAGGGTATGAGCAGTTCTTC
CDR3: CATTAGVGYEQFF

size: NA
V: TRBV7-9
D: NA
J: TRBJ2-7
DNA: TGTGCCAGCAGCTTAGTGGTGTGGCAGGGCATCTACGAGCAGTACTTC
CDR3: CASSLVVWQGIYEQYF

size: NA
V: TRBV5-1
D: TRBD1
J: TRBJ2-2
DNA: TGCGCCAGCAGCCAGAGACAGGGTCAGGGCACCGGGGAGCTGTTTTTT
CDR3: CASSQRQGQGTGELFF

size: NA
V: TRBV6-2/TRBV6-3
D: TRBD1
J: TRBJ1-2
DNA: TGTGCCAGCAGTTACCCCGGACAGGGGTCGCACTATGGCTACACCTTC
CDR3: CASSYPGQGSHYGYTF

size: NA
V: TRBV7-9
D: NA
J: TRBJ2-5
DNA: TGTGCCAGCAGCATGGCGGGATCTCTTAGGGGAGAGACCCAGTACTTC
CDR3: CASSMAGSLRGETQYF

size: NA
V: TRBV18
D: TRBD1
J: TRBJ1-4
DNA: TGTGCCAGCTCTGCCGGGACAGGGATGGAAAAACTGTTTTTT
CDR3: CASSAGTGMEKLFF

size: NA
V: TRBV3-1/TRBV3-2
D: NA
J: TRBJ2-2
DNA: TGTGCCAGCAGCCCTACCGTCACCGGGGAGCTGTTTTTT
CDR3: CASSPTVTGELFF

size: NA
V: TRBV28
D: TRBD2
J: TRBJ2-5
DNA: TGTGCCAGCCCCCCACCCGGGAGGGCCTGGGAGACCCAGTACTTC
CDR3: CASPPPGRAWETQYF

size: few
V: TRBV3-1/TRBV3-2
D: TRBD2
J: TRBJ2-3
DNA: TGTGCCAGCGGTTATGGCGGGAGGGCCACAGATACGCAGTATTTT
CDR3: CASGYGGRATDTQYF

size: few
V: TRBV5-5
D: NA
J: TRBJ1-5
DNA: TGTGCCAGCAGCTTGGAAGAGGGTCTTGGGCAGCCCCAGCATTTT
CDR3: CASSLEEGLGQPQHF

size: NA
V: TRBV27
D: NA
J: TRBJ2-7
DNA: TGTGCCAGCAGTTTTTACGGAGCCGTAGGATACGAGCAGTACTTC
CDR3: CASSFYGAVGYEQYF

size: once
V: TRBV10-2
D: NA
J: TRBJ2-1
DNA: TGCGCCAGCACAAGCGCCAATGAGCAGTTCTTC
CDR3: CASTSANEQFF

size: NA
V: TRBV6-6
D: TRBD2
J: TRBJ2-2
DNA: TGCGCCAGCAGTCAACGATTAGCGGGAGCCAACACCGGGGAGCTGTTTTTT
CDR3: CASSQRLAGANTGELFF

size: NA
V: TRBV11-2
D: TRBD2
J: TRBJ2-7
DNA: TGTGCCAGCAGCCCACCGGGACTAGCGGAGTACGAGCAGTACTTC
CDR3: CASSPPGLAEYEQYF

size: NA
V: TRBV4-1
D: NA
J: TRBJ1-1
DNA: TGCGCCAGCAGCCAAGATGGCAGGTCTCCGGCCACTGAAGCTTTCTTT
CDR3: CASSQDGRSPATEAFF

size: NA
V: TRBV5-8
D: NA
J: TRBJ1-3
DNA: TGTGCCAGCAGCTTGGGGGTAGGGGCTGGAAACACCATATATTTT
CDR3: CASSLGVGAGNTIYF

size: NA
V: TRBV4-3
D: NA
J: TRBJ1-4
DNA: TGCGCCAGCAGCCAAGGCAGGATCCCAACTAATGAAAAACTGTTTTTT
CDR3: CASSQGRIPTNEKLFF

size: NA
V: TRBV4-3
D: NA
J: TRBJ1-4
DNA: TGCGCCAGCAGCCAAGAAGTGACCCCCTCAGGCGAAAAACTGTTTTTT
CDR3: CASSQEVTPSGEKLFF

size: NA
V: TRBV13
D: TRBD2
J: TRBJ2-1
DNA: TGTGCCAGCAGCCAGCGGGGCGAGGTTTATGAGCAGTTCTTC
CDR3: CASSQRGEVYEQFF

size: NA
V: TRBV6-5
D: TRBD1
J: TRBJ1-2
DNA: TGTGCCAGCAGCGACGGACAGGGCTATGGCTACACCTTC
CDR3: CASSDGQGYGYTF

size: NA
V: TRBV7-9
D: NA
J: TRBJ2-1
DNA: TGTGCCAGCCGCTTGGGCGGGAAGGACTACAATGAGCAGTTCTTC
CDR3: CASRLGGKDYNEQFF

size: NA
V: TRBV13
D: TRBD1
J: TRBJ1-5
DNA: TGTGCCAGCAGCCGAGGGAACAGGGGGCTCTCTCAGCCCCAGCATTTT
CDR3: CASSRGNRGLSQPQHF

size: NA
V: TRBV6-5
D: TRBD2
J: TRBJ2-1
DNA: TGTGCCAGCAGTTTCGGGGGGGATGGCAATGAGCAGTTCTTC
CDR3: CASSFGGDGNEQFF

size: NA
V: TRBV6-5
D: TRBD1
J: TRBJ2-7
DNA: TGTGCCAGCAGTACCCGGGACAGGGGGCGTTACGAGCAGTACTTC
CDR3: CASSTRDRGRYEQYF